This T cell receptor (beta chain) originates from a study of chemoradiotherapy in HPV16-positive cancers. Over chemoradiotherapy, repertoires were sampled more than once. The V and J ends lost 5 bases and 6 bases, in that order; junction bases with no gene match: 7. This CDR3 is 15 amino acids long. The germline gives CDR1 SEHNR, CDR2 FQNEAQ (reference sequence). Regarding this clone: Its antigen remains unknown.

Study-level results: Candidate HPV-specific clones and E7-related TCR motifs grew in tumor during treatment. Better recurrence-free survival went with HPV-responsive T-cell expansion in HPV16-positive patients.

The repertoire was sequenced with immunoSEQ multiplex PCR; TCRdb's copy has only in-frame clones and lacks some. The repertoire holds just over 6,000 clones, with 73% as singletons. This TCR derives from a human donor with HPV-associated anogenital cancer. The chain combines TRBV7-9 with TRBJ2-3; 11 bases fit TRBD2. Sequenced material: tumor tissue, taken from a patient who underwent chemoradiotherapy. CDR3 bases: TGTGCCAGCAGCCGGGGGACTAGCGGCGAGGATACGCAGTATTTT. Its translation is CASSRGTSGEDTQYF.